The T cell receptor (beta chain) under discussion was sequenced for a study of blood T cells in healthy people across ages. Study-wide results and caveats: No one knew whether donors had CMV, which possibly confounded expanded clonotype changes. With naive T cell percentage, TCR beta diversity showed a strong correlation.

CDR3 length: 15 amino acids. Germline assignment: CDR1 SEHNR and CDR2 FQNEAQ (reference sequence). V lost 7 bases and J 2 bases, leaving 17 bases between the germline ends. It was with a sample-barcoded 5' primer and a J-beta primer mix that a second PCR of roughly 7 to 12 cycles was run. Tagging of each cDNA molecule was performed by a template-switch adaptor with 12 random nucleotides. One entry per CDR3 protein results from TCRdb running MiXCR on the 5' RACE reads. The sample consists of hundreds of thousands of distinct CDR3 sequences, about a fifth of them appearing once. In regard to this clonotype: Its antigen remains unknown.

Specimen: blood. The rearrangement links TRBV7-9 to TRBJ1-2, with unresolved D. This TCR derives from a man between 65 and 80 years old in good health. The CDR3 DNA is TGTGCCAGCACCTATACTACAACCACGAACTATGGCTACACCTTC. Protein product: CASTYTTTTNYGYTF.